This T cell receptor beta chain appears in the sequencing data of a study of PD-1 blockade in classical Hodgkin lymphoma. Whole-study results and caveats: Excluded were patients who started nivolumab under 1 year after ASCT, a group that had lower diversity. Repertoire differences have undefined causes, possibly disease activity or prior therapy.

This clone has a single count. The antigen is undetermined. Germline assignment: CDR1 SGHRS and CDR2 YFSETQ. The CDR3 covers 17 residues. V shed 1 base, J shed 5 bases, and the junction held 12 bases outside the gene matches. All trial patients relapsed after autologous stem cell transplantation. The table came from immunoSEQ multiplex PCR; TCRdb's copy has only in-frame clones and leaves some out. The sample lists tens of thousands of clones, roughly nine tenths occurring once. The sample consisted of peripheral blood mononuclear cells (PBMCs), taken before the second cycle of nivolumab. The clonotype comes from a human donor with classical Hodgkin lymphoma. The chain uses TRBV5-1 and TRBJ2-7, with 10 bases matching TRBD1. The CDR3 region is CASSLRITDRGLNEQYF. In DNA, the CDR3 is TGCGCCAGCAGCTTGAGGATCACAGACAGGGGGCTCAACGAGCAGTACTTC.